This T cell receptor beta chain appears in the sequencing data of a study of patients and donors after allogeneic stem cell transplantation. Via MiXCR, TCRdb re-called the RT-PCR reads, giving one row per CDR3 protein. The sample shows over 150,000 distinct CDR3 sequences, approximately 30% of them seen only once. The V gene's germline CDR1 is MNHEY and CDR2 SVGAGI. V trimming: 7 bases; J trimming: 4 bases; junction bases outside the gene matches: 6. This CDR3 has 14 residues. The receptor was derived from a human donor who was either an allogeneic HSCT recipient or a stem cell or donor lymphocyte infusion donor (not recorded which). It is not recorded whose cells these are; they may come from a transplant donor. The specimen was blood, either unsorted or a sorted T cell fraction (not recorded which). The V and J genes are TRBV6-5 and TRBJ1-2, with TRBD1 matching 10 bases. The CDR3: CASTGQGDLYGYTF. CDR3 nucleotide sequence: TGTGCCAGCACCGGACAGGGGGATCTCTATGGCTACACCTTC.